The source of this T cell receptor beta chain is a study of T cell changes during pregnancy in multiple sclerosis. Germline V CDR1 and CDR2: GTSNPN, SVGIG (reference sequence). The V gene lost 5 bases and the J gene lost 0 bases, with 14 bases spanning the gap. The CDR3 is made up of 15 amino acids. This table comes from immunoSEQ multiplex PCR, and its TCRdb copy is limited to in-frame clones, with some not included. The sample has 30,000 to 35,000 clones, about nine tenths seen once. The input for sequencing was CD8+ T cells from peripheral blood mononuclear cells, taken before pregnancy. This receptor was taken from a female donor with multiple sclerosis, enrolled in a pregnancy study. The chain carries TRBV30 and TRBJ2-1, with D perhaps TRBD2 (6 bases). Here the CDR3 DNA reads TGTGCCTGGCGACATAGCGGAAGCTCCTACAATGAGCAGTTCTTC. Its protein is CAWRHSGSSYNEQFF.